These 30 T cell receptor beta chains were sequenced from one sample in a study of Ad26.COV2.S vaccination and SARS-CoV-2 variants. Clones were sequenced by immunoSEQ multiplex PCR, and TCRdb holds only the in-frame ones, with some missing. The profile covers some 640,000 clones, with around 90% appearing a single time and over 1.3% taken by the ten largest. Noted treatment: roughly 18 received Ad26.COV2.S at low or high dose, single or two shots; about 5 received placebo; per-sample allocation not given. Repertoires come from day 63 after the first vaccine or placebo injection. Sequencing used peripheral blood, obtained in a trial of Ad26.COV2.S vaccine versus placebo. The receptor source for this set is a person aged 18-65 years who received the Ad26.COV2.S COVID-19 vaccine or a placebo.

This chain uses TRBV7-8 with TRBJ2-7; tentative D call: TRBD1 (5 bases). The germline CDR1 and CDR2 sequences are SGHVS and FQNEAQ. This CDR3 contains 14 residues. V was pared by 1 base and J by 6 bases, with 13 bases between. The CDR3 DNA sequence: TGTGCCAGCAGCTTAGGCAGGGCTATCTCCGAGCAGTACTTC. It yields the protein CASSLGRAISEQYF. The full variable domain, its missing parts supplied by reference TRBV7-8 and TRBJ2-7, is GAGVSQSPRYKVAKRGQDVALRCDPISGHVSLFWYQQALGQGPEFLTYFQNEAQLDKSGLPSDRFFAERPEGSVSTLKIQRTQQEDSAVYLCASSLGRAISEQYFGPGTRLTVT.

The V gene is TRBV7-8, the J gene TRBJ2-7, with D perhaps TRBD2 (6 bases). There are 14 residues in the CDR3. Germline CDR1 reads SGHVS; CDR2 reads FQNEAQ. V was trimmed by 3 bases and J by 1 base, leaving 10 bases between them. The CDR3 nucleotides read TGTGCCAGCAGCTTGGGCGGGACTTCCTACGAGCAGTACTTC. It specifies CASSLGGTSYEQYF.

This rearrangement joins TRBV5-1 to TRBJ2-4, with no clear D. The CDR3 covers 12 residues. V shed 4 bases and J shed 7 bases, with 9 bases lying between them. Germline V CDR1 and CDR2: SGHRS, YFSETQ. The CDR3 bases are TGCGCCAGCAGCGATCCCGGGAACATTCAGTACTTC. This gives the protein CASSDPGNIQYF.

The CDR3 reads CAWKRQGSNTEAFF. The CDR3 DNA is TGTGCCTGGAAACGACAGGGGTCCAACACTGAAGCTTTCTTT. The chain is built from TRBV30 and TRBJ1-1; 8 nucleotides agree with TRBD1. Trimming took 4 bases from V and 2 from J; bases not matched to a gene: 6. The CDR3 runs to 14 residues. Germline V gene lookup returns CDR1 GTSNPN and CDR2 SVGIG (reference sequence). The variable domain in full, with the rest retrieved from reference TRBV30 and TRBJ1-1, is SQTIHQWPATLVQPVGSPLSLECTVEGTSNPNLYWYRQAAGRGLQLLFYSVGIGQISSEVPQNLSASRPQDRQFILSSKKLLLSDSGFYLCAWKRQGSNTEAFFGQGTRLTVV.

This CDR3 reads CASSIVTGVPHYTF. Here the CDR3 DNA reads TGTGCCAGCAGCATTGTAACAGGGGTCCCCCACTACACCTTC. This chain joins TRBV7-2 and TRBJ1-2; 7 bases match TRBD1. This CDR3 has 14 residues. CDR1 is SGHTA and CDR2 is FQGNSA in the germline V gene. Trimming removed 5 bases from V and 10 bases from J; junction bases left unmatched: 13.

The V and J genes are TRBV18 and TRBJ2-2, with 10 bases matching TRBD2. CDR1 and CDR2 from the germline V gene are KGHSH and LQKENI. V lost 2 bases, J lost 7 bases, and 10 bases stayed unmatched. The CDR3 has 17 residues. Here the CDR3 reads CASSPRRLAGVDGELFF. In DNA form, the CDR3 reads TGTGCCAGCTCACCAAGGCGTCTAGCGGGAGTGGACGGGGAGCTGTTTTTT.

The CDR3 loop is CSASPGGGKLFF. For the CDR3, the DNA is TGCAGTGCTAGTCCGGGGGGTGGGAAACTGTTTTTT. This rearrangement joins TRBV20-1 to TRBJ1-4, with D possibly being TRBD1 (5 bases). There are 12 residues in the CDR3. Germline loops: CDR1 DFQATT, CDR2 SNEGSKA (reference sequence). The V end was cut by 3 bases, the J end by 11 bases, with 13 bases between.

The rearrangement uses TRBV4-2 and TRBJ1-5; TRBD1 matches at 9 bases. J gave up 5 bases and V 1 base, and 3 bases lay outside the gene matches. This CDR3 spans 15 amino acids. Germline V gene data show CDR1 as LGHNA and CDR2 as YNFKEQ. The CDR3 DNA reads TGTGCCAGCAGCCAAGGGGACAGGGTGGATCAGCCCCAGCATTTT. Translated: CASSQGDRVDQPQHF.

This rearrangement joins TRBV12-5 to TRBJ1-1; tentative D call: TRBD1 (5 bases). V gave up 0 bases and J gave up 7 bases, with 12 bases separating them. The CDR3 consists of 14 residues. Germline CDR1 LGHNT, CDR2 FRNRAP. CDR3 sequence (DNA): TGTGCTAGTGGTTTGGTAGGGGAAAGGGGTGAAGCTTTCTTT. Residues: CASGLVGERGEAFF.

The rearrangement links TRBV30 to TRBJ1-5, with 9 nucleotides matching TRBD1. Germline V CDR1 and CDR2: GTSNPN, SVGIG (reference sequence). This CDR3 has 14 amino acids. The V and J ends lost 0 bases and 4 bases, in that order; junction bases with no gene match: 1. The CDR3 loop reads CAWSVGTGNQPQHF. The CDR3 coding sequence is TGTGCCTGGAGTGTAGGGACAGGGAATCAGCCCCAGCATTTT.

This clone is a singleton in its sample. The chain carries TRBV3-1 (or the pseudogene TRBV3-2) and TRBJ2-1; D might be TRBD2 (6 bases). The ends were cut back, 0 bases at V and 1 base at J, with 13 bases in the middle. The CDR3 extends over 17 amino acids. Germline lookup yields CDR1 LGHDT and CDR2 YNNKEL (reference sequence). Here the CDR3 DNA reads TGTGCCAGCAGCCAAGATAGTGCCGGGGGTTCCTACAATGAGCAGTTCTTC. It yields the protein CASSQDSAGGSYNEQFF.

The rearrangement links TRBV10-3 to TRBJ2-7; D gene unclear. This CDR3 spans 11 amino acids. Germline V CDR1 and CDR2: ENHRY, SYGVKD. V lost 10 bases, J lost 3 bases, and 10 bases lay in between. The CDR3 DNA follows: TGTGCCACGCGGACCTTCTACGAGCAGTACTTC. Translating gives CATRTFYEQYF.

The chain has TRBV5-6 and TRBJ1-4, with TRBD1 identical over 10 bases. The V gene's germline CDR1 is SGHDT and CDR2 YYEEEE. J lost 3 bases, V lost 2 bases, and 10 bases had no gene match. The CDR3 sequence is 18 residues long. The CDR3 loop reads CASSFRGDRGGPNEKLFF. Here the CDR3 DNA reads TGTGCCAGCAGCTTTCGCGGGGACAGGGGAGGTCCTAATGAAAAACTGTTTTTT.

The chain is built from TRBV6-6 and TRBJ1-1; D gene ambiguous. This CDR3 region has 12 residues. The germline CDR1 and CDR2 sequences are MNHNY and SVGAGI (reference sequence). Trimming removed 0 bases from V and 5 bases from J, with 4 bases in between. CDR3 sequence (DNA): TGTGCCAGCAGTTACTCTCAGACTGAAGCTTTCTTT. Protein product: CASSYSQTEAFF.

The rearrangement joins TRBV19 to TRBJ2-3; 9 positions agree with TRBD2. V was pared by 5 bases and J by 0 bases, with 6 bases of the junction left unmatched. The CDR3 length is 16 residues. Germline-derived CDR1 and CDR2 are LNHDA and SQIVND (reference sequence). CDR3 protein: CASSPRLAASTDTQYF. The CDR3 bases are TGTGCCAGTAGTCCTCGACTAGCGGCTAGCACAGATACGCAGTATTTT.

The gene calls are TRBV6-1 and TRBJ2-3; D is perhaps TRBD1 (5 bases). The V gene's germline CDR1 is MNHNS and CDR2 SASEGT. The CDR3 covers 13 residues. Trimming removed 5 bases at V and 5 bases at J, with 11 bases between. DNA of the CDR3: TGTGCCAGCAGTTGGACATCGCTAGATACGCAGTATTTT. Its translation is CASSWTSLDTQYF.

CDR3 sequence reads: CASSLAGLGVGNIQYF. Written as DNA, the CDR3 is TGTGCCAGCAGCTTAGCGGGACTAGGCGTCGGAAACATTCAGTACTTC. The rearrangement joins TRBV7-2 to TRBJ2-4, with 8 bases aligning to TRBD2. This CDR3 contains 16 residues. Germline CDR1 and CDR2: SGHTA and FQGNSA. V lost 0 bases to trimming and J lost 6 bases; unmatched junction nucleotides: 7.

The rearrangement uses TRBV7-8 and TRBJ2-3; maybe TRBD1 (6 bases). In germline, CDR1 is SGHVS, CDR2 FQNEAQ. Trimming removed 5 bases at V and 0 bases at J, with 12 bases between. The CDR3 is 15 amino acids. The CDR3 DNA reads TGTGCCAGCAGCCCAGCTGACAGGAGCACAGATACGCAGTATTTT. Amino acid sequence: CASSPADRSTDTQYF.

The rearrangement links TRBV5-4 to TRBJ1-2; D may be TRBD1 (6 bases). The CDR3 covers 15 residues. Trimming pared 3 bases from V and 4 bases from J, leaving 16 bases between. The germline V gene encodes CDR1 SGHNT and CDR2 YYREEE (reference sequence). The CDR3 region is CASSSQGTDRYGYTF. The CDR3 bases are TGTGCCAGCAGCTCGCAGGGGACTGATCGCTATGGCTACACCTTC. The full variable domain, its missing parts supplied by reference TRBV5-4 and TRBJ1-2, is ETGVTQSPTHLIKTRGQQVTLRCSSQSGHNTVSWYQQALGQGPQFIFQYYREEENGRGNFPPRFSGLQFPNYSSELNVNALELDDSALYLCASSSQGTDRYGYTFGSGTRLTVV.

Details on this clone: This sample also contains other DNA sequences that code for the same CDR3. The chain links TRBV12-3 or TRBV12-4 to TRBJ1-5; D remains ambiguous. Trimming removed 2 bases from V and 3 bases from J, with 2 bases in between. This CDR3 spans 12 amino acids. CDR3 sequence (DNA): TGTGCCAGCAGTTTACCCAATCAGCCCCAGCATTTT. Translating gives CASSLPNQPQHF.

As DNA, the CDR3 is TGTGCCAGCAGCTTGGTACAGTGGGAGGGCTACGAGCAGTACTTC. Translating it yields CASSLVQWEGYEQYF. The chain is built from TRBV5-8 and TRBJ2-7; 7 bases are a match to TRBD2. Looked up from germline, CDR1 is SGHTS and CDR2 is YDEGEE. The CDR3 is 15 amino acids. Trimming removed 0 bases from V and 3 bases from J; junction bases left unmatched: 6.

The chain uses TRBV30 and TRBJ1-1; TRBD1 might be the D (5 bases). Germline V gene sequence: CDR1 GTSNPN, CDR2 SVGIG (reference sequence). Trimming left V 2 bases short and J 1 base short, with 17 bases between. The CDR3 spans 16 residues. This CDR3 reads CAWSTLPGWGNTEAFF. CDR3 nucleotide sequence: TGTGCCTGGAGTACTCTTCCAGGGTGGGGGAACACTGAAGCTTTCTTT.

The chain joins TRBV2 to TRBJ1-5; D is possibly TRBD1 (5 bases). The CDR3 totals 15 residues. Germline-derived CDR1 and CDR2 are SNHLY and FYNNEI. Between the trimmed V and J ends, which lost 3 bases and 3 bases, there was a span of 12 bases. CDR3 in amino acids: CASSEGRAYNQPQHF. CDR3 bases: TGTGCCAGCAGTGAGGGCAGGGCTTACAATCAGCCCCAGCATTTT.

The CDR3 region has the DNA TGCGCCAGCAGCCAGGACGGTGAAAAACTGTTTTTT. It yields the protein CASSQDGEKLFF. This chain uses TRBV5-1 with TRBJ1-4; D gene uncertain. V was cut by 4 bases and J by 7 bases, with 8 bases left in between. CDR3 length equals 12 residues. Germline V lookup: CDR1 SGHRS, CDR2 YFSETQ.

This chain uses TRBV6-6 with TRBJ2-2, with 8 nucleotides matching TRBD2. The ends lost 5 bases at V and 6 bases at J; junction bases unmatched: 14. The CDR3 spans 17 residues. In germline, CDR1 is MNHNY, CDR2 SVGAGI (reference sequence). CDR3 sequence: CASSPKRVLAVAGELFF. The CDR3 region has the DNA TGTGCCAGCAGTCCAAAACGGGTACTAGCGGTCGCCGGGGAGCTGTTTTTT.

The chain carries TRBV5-1 and TRBJ1-1, with a tentative D call TRBD1 (6 bases). The CDR3 is 15 amino acids. Germline V CDR1 and CDR2: SGHRS, YFSETQ. V lost 0 bases to trimming and J lost 3 bases, with 12 bases between them. The DNA of the CDR3 is TGCGCCAGCAGCTTGGGGGACATCTTTTACACTGAAGCTTTCTTT. Translated: CASSLGDIFYTEAFF.

This sequence joins TRBV23-1 and TRBJ2-2; 8 positions agree with TRBD1. TRBV23-1 is reported as an ORF; its role is uncertain. The V segment lost 6 bases and the J segment 3 bases; nucleotides outside the gene matches: 6. This CDR3 is 15 amino acids long. The CDR3 coding sequence is TGCGCCAGCAGCCCAGGGGGCGCGGACACCGGGGAGCTGTTTTTT. Translation gives CASSPGGADTGELFF.

V and J are TRBV6-4 and TRBJ2-3, with a tentative D call TRBD1 (5 bases). Between the trimmed V and J ends, which lost 0 bases and 0 bases, there was a span of 7 bases. This CDR3 is 15 amino acids long. CDR1 is MRHNA and CDR2 is SNTAGT in the germline V gene. The CDR3 loop is CASSDSQASTDTQYF. In DNA, the CDR3 is TGTGCCAGCAGTGACTCACAGGCTAGCACAGATACGCAGTATTTT.

The chain couples TRBV7-2 to TRBJ1-5, with 7 bases lining up with TRBD1. The V segment lost 2 bases and the J segment 0 bases; nucleotides outside the gene matches: 7. CDR3 size: 17 residues. Germline-derived CDR1 and CDR2 are SGHTA and FQGNSA. The CDR3 is CASSLWDSLDSNQPQHF. The CDR3, as DNA: TGTGCCAGCAGCTTATGGGACAGCTTAGATAGCAATCAGCCCCAGCATTTT.

The V and J genes are TRBV29-1 and TRBJ2-2, with D hard to call. The CDR3 is 13 residues long. The germline CDR1 and CDR2 sequences are SQVTM and ANQGSEA. V was cut by 5 bases and J by 4 bases, with 11 bases left in between. CDR3 bases: TGCAGCGTTCTATGGGGTTTCACCGGGGAGCTGTTTTTT. Its translation: CSVLWGFTGELFF.